Each of the 29 T cell receptor beta chains below was sequenced from the same sample in a study of shared clonotypes between healthy human individuals. Generated by immunoSEQ multiplex PCR, the TCRdb table keeps only in-frame clones and is missing some. The sample lists about 990,000 clones, around 78% occurring once. Sequenced: memory CD4+ T cells from PBMCs. Subset noted: CD45RA-negative fraction. The receptors here all came from a man between 18 and 29 years old in good health. Some clones in this sample may be carry-over from other donors' samples.

This CDR3 is CASSSHTGDPYEQYF. CDR3 nucleotides: TGTGCCAGCAGTTCCCATACAGGGGATCCCTACGAGCAGTACTTC. The gene calls are TRBV6-5 and TRBJ2-7; 7 bases align to TRBD1. Germline CDR1 and CDR2: MNHEY and SVGAGI. The CDR3 runs 15 residues. Unmatched junction bases numbered 8, after V lost 4 bases and J lost 2 bases.

J is TRBJ2-5 and V is TRBV7-9, with a tentative D call TRBD2 (6 bases). This CDR3 comprises 16 residues. The germline V and J ends were trimmed by 5 bases and 2 bases, with 18 bases remaining between them. Germline V gene data show CDR1 as SEHNR and CDR2 as FQNEAQ (reference sequence). The CDR3 nucleotides read TGTGCCAGCAGCACGGGGGACCGCCTAATTCAAGAGACCCAGTACTTC. It translates to CASSTGDRLIQETQYF.

The genes are TRBV2 and TRBJ1-4; the D is unclear. From germline, CDR1 is SNHLY and CDR2 FYNNEI. The V end was cut by 11 bases, the J end by 5 bases, with 12 bases between. This CDR3 spans 12 amino acids. Written as DNA, the CDR3 is TGTGCCTGCCGTCGAGCCAATGAAAAACTGTTTTTT. Translating it yields CACRRANEKLFF.

The CDR3 protein is CASSLPDGSYNTGELFF. As DNA, the CDR3 is TGTGCCAGCAGCTTACCTGACGGGAGTTATAACACCGGGGAGCTGTTTTTT. V is TRBV7-9 and J is TRBJ2-2, with a tentative D call TRBD2 (6 bases). The CDR3 sequence is 17 residues long. CDR1 and CDR2 (germline): SEHNR, FQNEAQ (reference sequence). V was trimmed by 2 bases and J by 2 bases, leaving 15 bases between them.

The V gene is TRBV28, the J gene TRBJ1-2; D ambiguous. Looked up from germline, CDR1 is MDHEN and CDR2 is SYDVKM. The CDR3 is 13 amino acids. The V gene lost 5 bases and the J gene lost 8 bases, with 15 bases spanning the gap. CDR3 region: CASSTLGPGGYTF. CDR3 sequence (DNA): TGTGCCAGCAGTACATTGGGCCCGGGGGGCTACACCTTC.

Turning to this clone: Other DNA sequences within the sample encode an identical CDR3. CDR3 DNA: TGTGCCAGCAGTTCACAGGGATTTAATGGCTACACCTTC. Translating gives CASSSQGFNGYTF. The chain combines TRBV27 with TRBJ1-2, with a tentative D call TRBD1 (6 bases). The germline gives CDR1 MNHEY, CDR2 SMNVEV (reference sequence). The CDR3 length is 13 residues. V lost 4 bases to trimming and J lost 6 bases, with 12 bases between them.

Only a few counts were recorded for this clone. The J gene is TRBJ2-7, the V gene TRBV5-1; 9 bases line up with TRBD2. The J segment lost 9 bases and the V segment lost 3 bases, leaving 16 bases of the junction unmatched. CDR3 size: 16 residues. The germline gives CDR1 SGHRS, CDR2 YFSETQ. CDR3 nucleotide sequence: TGCGCCAGCAGCTCCGGCGTAGCGGGAGAGTTGGGTGGGCAGTACTTC. Amino acid sequence: CASSSGVAGELGGQYF.

The chain links TRBV20-1 to TRBJ2-1; no definite D call. CDR3 length: 11 residues. Germline CDR1 and CDR2: DFQATT and SNEGSKA (reference sequence). V was clipped by 1 base and J by 8 bases, with 6 bases between them. CDR3 nucleotides: TGCAGTGCTAGAGCCGAGGATGAGCAGTTCTTC. The encoded protein is CSARAEDEQFF.

The gene calls are TRBV11-2 and TRBJ2-7; 11 bases map to TRBD2. The junction had 10 bases not matched to a gene; V was cut back by 0 bases and J by 6 bases. Germline V gene sequence: CDR1 SGHAT, CDR2 FQNNGV. CDR3 length equals 17 residues. This CDR3 is CASSLESLAGGGGEQYF. As DNA, the CDR3 is TGTGCCAGCAGCTTAGAGTCCCTAGCGGGAGGTGGTGGCGAGCAGTACTTC.

This clone was seen a few times. This chain joins TRBV28 and TRBJ2-4, with TRBD1 as a possible D gene (5 bases). The CDR3 length is 14 residues. Trimming took off 5 bases at V and 7 bases at J, with 15 bases between the two ends. The germline CDR1 and CDR2 sequences are MDHEN and SYDVKM. The CDR3 nucleotides read TGTGCCAGCAGTACTACCAGGGTCGGCAACATTCAGTACTTC. Residues: CASSTTRVGNIQYF.

The chain has TRBV2 and TRBJ1-4, with TRBD1 as a possible D gene (5 bases). This CDR3 region has 15 residues. The V end lost 4 bases, the J end lost 0 bases, and 9 bases lay between the germline ends. From germline, CDR1 is SNHLY and CDR2 FYNNEI. CDR3 loop: CASSATGATNEKLFF. The CDR3 DNA follows: TGTGCCAGCAGTGCGACGGGGGCAACTAATGAAAAACTGTTTTTT.

The genes are TRBV7-6 and TRBJ2-1; 7 nucleotides match TRBD2. This CDR3 contains 15 residues. V was clipped by 8 bases and J by 3 bases; unmatched bases: 10. The germline CDR1 and CDR2 sequences are SGHVS and FNYEAQ. The CDR3 DNA follows: TGTGCCAGCGGCGGGAGAGGATGGGGCTACAATGAGCAGTTCTTC. Translated, it gives CASGGRGWGYNEQFF.

Of note for this clone: The sample carries other DNA sequences with the same CDR3. This chain uses TRBV5-1 with TRBJ2-3; TRBD1 matches at 9 bases. Per the germline V gene, CDR1 is SGHRS and CDR2 is YFSETQ. This CDR3 spans 14 amino acids. The V segment lost 3 bases and the J segment 3 bases; nucleotides outside the gene matches: 2. CDR3 protein: CASSSGQGTDTQYF. The CDR3 nucleotides read TGCGCCAGCAGCTCTGGACAGGGGACAGATACGCAGTATTTT.

The genes are TRBV28 and TRBJ1-1; D is unclear. The CDR3 length is 12 residues. Germline lookup yields CDR1 MDHEN and CDR2 SYDVKM. Deletions cut 8 bases from V and 4 bases from J, with 11 bases between. This chain's CDR3 is CASSGFVTEAFF. The DNA of the CDR3 is TGTGCCAGCTCGGGGTTCGTCACTGAAGCTTTCTTT.

This clone has just a few counts. The rearrangement links TRBV5-1 to TRBJ2-1, with 8 bases that match TRBD1. V was clipped by 3 bases and J by 3 bases; unmatched bases: 2. Germline loops: CDR1 SGHRS, CDR2 YFSETQ. The CDR3 is 14 residues long. The CDR3 sequence is CASSSDRDYNEQFF. The CDR3 DNA follows: TGCGCCAGCAGCTCGGACAGGGACTACAATGAGCAGTTCTTC.

Note on this clone: A much larger clone sits a single nucleotide away, making a read error possible. The chain links TRBV5-6 to TRBJ2-7; a possible D gene is TRBD2 (6 bases). CDR3 size: 14 residues. The germline V and J ends were trimmed by 6 bases and 3 bases, with 16 bases remaining between them. CDR1 and CDR2 (germline): SGHDT, YYEEEE. CDR3 sequence: CASTSRPAGYEQYF. CDR3 bases: TGTGCCAGCACCAGCAGGCCAGCGGGCTACGAGCAGTACTTC.

This clone was seen just once. The rearrangement joins TRBV6-5 to TRBJ2-1; D uncertain. CDR3 size: 15 residues. V lost 2 bases to trimming and J lost 8 bases, with 16 bases between them. Germline V lookup: CDR1 MNHEY, CDR2 SVGAGI. CDR3 sequence: CASSYTHWEKHEQFF. Written as DNA, the CDR3 is TGTGCCAGCAGTTACACGCATTGGGAAAAACATGAGCAGTTCTTC.

The chain joins TRBV27 to TRBJ1-2, with a tentative D call TRBD1 (6 bases). This CDR3 contains 15 residues. Per germline, CDR1 MNHEY and CDR2 SMNVEV (reference sequence). Trimming stripped 4 bases from V and 4 bases from J, with 16 bases between. The CDR3 spells CASSSEGGRLYGYTF. The DNA for the CDR3 is TGTGCCAGCAGTTCCGAGGGGGGGCGGCTCTATGGCTACACCTTC.

This clone was detected a few times. The chain uses TRBV28 and TRBJ2-7; 7 bases are shared with TRBD2. Trimming at V came to 7 bases and at J to 4 bases, leaving 13 bases not matched to a gene. This CDR3 has 15 residues. The germline V gene has CDR1 MDHEN and CDR2 SYDVKM. The CDR3, as DNA: TGTGCCAGCACCAACGGCGGGAGCCCCCTTTACGAGCAGTACTTC. It is translated as CASTNGGSPLYEQYF.

V is TRBV28 and J is TRBJ2-1; 7 bases map to TRBD2. J was trimmed by 7 bases and V by 1 base; bases with no gene match: 19. Germline assignment: CDR1 MDHEN and CDR2 SYDVKM. The CDR3 contains 19 residues. Written as DNA, the CDR3 is TGTGCCAGCAGTTTATTGGGGCTGAGAGGGAGCGGGAACGTAAATGAGCAGTTCTTC. It encodes CASSLLGLRGSGNVNEQFF. Full variable domain (outside the CDR3, taken from reference TRBV28 and TRBJ2-1): DVKVTQSSRYLVKRTGEKVFLECVQDMDHENMFWYRQDPGLGLRLIYFSYDVKMKEKGDIPEGYSVSREKKERFSLILESASTNQTSMYLCASSLLGLRGSGNVNEQFFGPGTRLTVL.

This clone occurred a few times. Other DNA sequences of this sample code for an identical CDR3. The chain links TRBV20-1 to TRBJ2-1; D remains ambiguous. Germline assignment: CDR1 DFQATT and CDR2 SNEGSKA (reference sequence). Trimming stripped 4 bases from V and 4 bases from J, with 2 bases between. This CDR3 is built from 10 residues. The DNA of the CDR3 is TGCAGTGCTACATACAATGAGCAGTTCTTC. This translates into CSATYNEQFF.

This chain's CDR3 is CSVSPNRAGPDEYF. The CDR3 region has the DNA TGCAGCGTTTCCCCAAATCGGGCAGGGCCCGATGAGTACTTC. V usage is TRBV29-1 and J usage is TRBJ2-7; possible D gene TRBD1, 5 bases. Trimming took 5 bases from V and 11 from J, leaving 25 bases between them. CDR3 length equals 14 residues. The germline CDR1 and CDR2 sequences are SQVTM and ANQGSEA.

The chain combines TRBV9 with TRBJ1-4; perhaps TRBD1 as D (6 bases). Looked up from germline, CDR1 is SGDLS and CDR2 is YYNGEE. The CDR3 is made up of 15 amino acids. The V gene lost 4 bases and the J gene lost 8 bases, with 18 bases spanning the gap. CDR3 region: CASSPGAGRGEKLFF. The CDR3 DNA is TGTGCCAGCAGCCCAGGGGCAGGGCGTGGGGAAAAACTGTTTTTT.

The J gene is TRBJ2-7, the V gene TRBV11-2; D not certain. The CDR3 has 12 amino acids. V was shortened by 3 bases and J by 3 bases, with 6 bases between the two germline ends. CDR1 is SGHAT and CDR2 is FQNNGV in the germline V gene. CDR3 region: CASSLGDYEQYF. Here the CDR3 DNA reads TGTGCCAGCAGCTTGGGCGACTACGAGCAGTACTTC. The full variable domain, with the rest looked up from reference TRBV11-2 and TRBJ2-7, is EAGVAQSPRYKIIEKRQSVAFWCNPISGHATLYWYQQILGQGPKLLIQFQNNGVVDDSQLPKDRFSAERLKGVDSTLKIQPAKLEDSAVYLCASSLGDYEQYFGPGTRLTVT.

This clone was seen ten or more times. Distinct nucleotide sequences in the sample also encode this CDR3. The gene calls are TRBV14 and TRBJ2-5; no definite D call. This CDR3 is 12 amino acids long. Trimming removed 1 base from V and 5 bases from J, with 5 bases in between. CDR1 and CDR2 (germline): SGHDN, FVKESK. The CDR3 loop is CASSQGLETQYF. Written as DNA, the CDR3 is TGTGCCAGCAGCCAAGGTTTGGAGACCCAGTACTTC.

The chain employs TRBV2 and TRBJ2-2; 11 bases line up with TRBD2. J lost 5 bases, V lost 6 bases, and 11 bases had no gene match. The CDR3 extends over 17 amino acids. Germline CDR1 SNHLY, CDR2 FYNNEI. The DNA for the CDR3 is TGTGCCAGCAGAAGTCTTAGCGGGAGGGCCGGGACCGGGGAGCTGTTTTTT. This translates into CASRSLSGRAGTGELFF.

This chain joins TRBV6-5 and TRBJ2-1; 9 positions agree with TRBD2. The CDR3 consists of 13 residues. Trimming cost V 6 bases and J 16 bases; bases outside gene matches: 13. Germline V gene data show CDR1 as MNHEY and CDR2 as SVGAGI. Written as DNA, the CDR3 is TGTGCCAGCAGGGCTAGCGGGGCCCGGGAGACCTTCTTC. It translates to CASRASGARETFF.

This clone was seen once. The genes are TRBV18 and TRBJ2-7; 7 nucleotides align to TRBD1. The CDR3 consists of 13 residues. V trimming: 4 bases; J trimming: 6 bases; junction bases outside the gene matches: 6. The germline gives CDR1 KGHSH, CDR2 LQKENI. CDR3 DNA sequence: TGTGCCAGCTCACGACAGGGTATCGGCGAGCAGTACTTC. Amino acid sequence: CASSRQGIGEQYF.

This clone was seen only once. The sample holds other DNA sequences that translate to the same CDR3. This chain connects TRBV9 to TRBJ2-7, with 10 bases matching TRBD2. V lost 2 bases, J lost 4 bases, and 6 bases stayed unmatched. From germline, CDR1 is SGDLS and CDR2 YYNGEE. The CDR3 is 15 residues long. The DNA of the CDR3 is TGTGCCAGCAGCGTTCGCGGACTAGCGGCTTACGAGCAGTACTTC. It codes for CASSVRGLAAYEQYF.